Listed below are T cell receptor beta chains from one sample, sequenced in a study of control samples from healthy donors and cancer patients. Sequencing was performed with immunoSEQ multiplex PCR; in TCRdb, only in-frame clones are kept and a portion is missing. Among roughly 370,000 clones, 90% were seen once, and the ten largest hold approximately 6.3%. The sequenced sample consisted of PBMCs. The receptors here all came from a man aged 40-49 years with head and neck cancer. Both conserved end residues are part of each CDR3. Fields, in order: CDR3 protein, CDR3 DNA, D gene, clone size, J gene, V gene. The D gene is left open where the match is weak. Not all rows give a size; the values are once, few, many and, for expanded clones, a class.

cdr3_aa: CASSSYPNNSPLHF
cdr3_nt: TGTGCCAGCAGCTCCTACCCTAATAATTCACCCCTCCACTTT
d_call: NA
clone_size: NA
j_call: TRBJ1-6
v_call: TRBV7-3

cdr3_aa: CASTPGPGVNEQYF
cdr3_nt: TGTGCCAGCACCCCCGGGCCCGGTGTTAACGAGCAGTACTTC
d_call: NA
clone_size: NA
j_call: TRBJ2-7
v_call: TRBV9

cdr3_aa: CTSSQPVAYSNQPQHF
cdr3_nt: TGCACCAGCAGCCAACCGGTCGCCTATAGCAATCAGCCCCAGCATTTT
d_call: NA
clone_size: NA
j_call: TRBJ1-5
v_call: TRBV1

cdr3_aa: CASSIGTGLGEQYF
cdr3_nt: TGTGCCAGTAGTATCGGGACAGGATTAGGGGAGCAGTACTTC
d_call: TRBD1
clone_size: NA
j_call: TRBJ2-7
v_call: TRBV19

cdr3_aa: CASSPGTSGGANEQFF
cdr3_nt: TGTGCCAGCTCACCCGGGACTAGCGGGGGGGCAAATGAGCAGTTCTTC
d_call: TRBD2
clone_size: NA
j_call: TRBJ2-1
v_call: TRBV18

cdr3_aa: CASSLRWDQETQYF
cdr3_nt: TGTGCCAGCAGCTTACGGTGGGATCAAGAGACCCAGTACTTC
d_call: NA
clone_size: NA
j_call: TRBJ2-5
v_call: TRBV11-2

cdr3_aa: CASSLLGGGPHNEQFF
cdr3_nt: TGTGCCAGCAGCCTTTTGGGCGGGGGGCCCCACAATGAGCAGTTCTTC
d_call: TRBD2
clone_size: NA
j_call: TRBJ2-1
v_call: TRBV3-1/TRBV3-2

cdr3_aa: CASSLLREATGELFF
cdr3_nt: TGCGCCAGCAGCTTGCTTCGGGAGGCCACCGGGGAGCTGTTTTTT
d_call: TRBD2
clone_size: NA
j_call: TRBJ2-2
v_call: TRBV5-1

cdr3_aa: CASSTPYGYTF
cdr3_nt: TGTGCCAGCAGCACACCGTATGGCTACACCTTC
d_call: NA
clone_size: NA
j_call: TRBJ1-2
v_call: TRBV5-4

cdr3_aa: CASSSRGANTGELFF
cdr3_nt: TGTGCCAGCAGCTCCCGGGGGGCGAACACCGGGGAGCTGTTTTTT
d_call: TRBD2
clone_size: NA
j_call: TRBJ2-2
v_call: TRBV11-3

cdr3_aa: CASSLLASSYEQYF
cdr3_nt: TGTGCCAGCAGTTTATTGGCTAGCTCCTACGAGCAGTACTTC
d_call: NA
clone_size: NA
j_call: TRBJ2-7
v_call: TRBV27

cdr3_aa: CASSPPGYTEAFF
cdr3_nt: TGTGCCAGCTCACCCCCAGGGTACACTGAAGCTTTCTTT
d_call: NA
clone_size: NA
j_call: TRBJ1-1
v_call: TRBV18

cdr3_aa: CSVEQGPGNTIYF
cdr3_nt: TGCAGCGTTGAACAGGGACCTGGAAACACCATATATTTT
d_call: NA
clone_size: NA
j_call: TRBJ1-3
v_call: TRBV29-1

cdr3_aa: CASSLERQGRFSGNTIYF
cdr3_nt: TGTGCCAGCAGCTTAGAGAGACAGGGCCGCTTCTCTGGAAACACCATATATTTT
d_call: TRBD1
clone_size: few
j_call: TRBJ1-3
v_call: TRBV7-6

cdr3_aa: CASSLETGSNSPLHF
cdr3_nt: TGTGCCAGCAGCTTGGAGACGGGTTCTAATTCACCCCTCCACTTT
d_call: NA
clone_size: NA
j_call: TRBJ1-6
v_call: TRBV5-6

cdr3_aa: CASSDRGLGQPQHF
cdr3_nt: TGTGCCAGCAGTGACAGGGGCTTAGGTCAGCCCCAGCATTTT
d_call: NA
clone_size: NA
j_call: TRBJ1-5
v_call: TRBV6-1

cdr3_aa: CAWSVGQKRTYEQYF
cdr3_nt: TGTGCCTGGAGTGTCGGACAGAAAAGGACCTACGAGCAGTACTTC
d_call: NA
clone_size: NA
j_call: TRBJ2-7
v_call: TRBV30

cdr3_aa: CAYGTGLQKLFF
cdr3_nt: TGTGCCTACGGGACAGGGTTGCAAAAACTGTTTTTT
d_call: TRBD1
clone_size: NA
j_call: TRBJ1-4
v_call: TRBV30

cdr3_aa: CASSETPSLYGYTF
cdr3_nt: TGTGCCAGCAGTGAGACTCCTAGCCTCTATGGCTACACCTTC
d_call: NA
clone_size: NA
j_call: TRBJ1-2
v_call: TRBV6-1

cdr3_aa: CAEGPWDAHEKLFF
cdr3_nt: TGTGCCGAGGGGCCTTGGGACGCTCATGAAAAACTGTTTTTT
d_call: NA
clone_size: NA
j_call: TRBJ1-4
v_call: TRBV19

cdr3_aa: CASSSQPGTSYNEQFF
cdr3_nt: TGTGCCAGCAGCTCTCAACCCGGGACATCCTACAATGAGCAGTTCTTC
d_call: NA
clone_size: NA
j_call: TRBJ2-1
v_call: TRBV7-9

cdr3_aa: CAWSPGTGVYTYNEQFF
cdr3_nt: TGTGCCTGGAGTCCGGGGACAGGGGTTTATACCTACAATGAGCAGTTCTTC
d_call: TRBD1
clone_size: NA
j_call: TRBJ2-1
v_call: TRBV30

cdr3_aa: CASSTHVGMNTEAFF
cdr3_nt: TGTGCCAGCAGCACACACGTTGGGATGAACACTGAAGCTTTCTTT
d_call: NA
clone_size: NA
j_call: TRBJ1-1
v_call: TRBV7-3

cdr3_aa: CASSPVVRLAGRTDTQYF
cdr3_nt: TGTGCCAGCAGTCCTGTGGTCCGACTAGCGGGGCGGACAGATACGCAGTATTTT
d_call: TRBD2
clone_size: once
j_call: TRBJ2-3
v_call: TRBV6-6

cdr3_aa: CAPPRAGGGNEQFF
cdr3_nt: TGTGCACCCCCCCGGGCGGGGGGGGGCAATGAGCAGTTCTTC
d_call: TRBD2
clone_size: NA
j_call: TRBJ2-1
v_call: TRBV27

cdr3_aa: CASSSQGGVVTEAFF
cdr3_nt: TGTGCCAGCAGCTCCCAGGGGGGGGTAGTAACTGAAGCTTTCTTT
d_call: TRBD1
clone_size: NA
j_call: TRBJ1-1
v_call: TRBV7-2

cdr3_aa: CASSPRRMPNTGELFF
cdr3_nt: TGTGCCAGCAGCCCCCGTAGAATGCCGAACACCGGGGAGCTGTTTTTT
d_call: NA
clone_size: NA
j_call: TRBJ2-2
v_call: TRBV28

cdr3_aa: CASSSGWTQYF
cdr3_nt: TGTGCCAGCAGCTCGGGGTGGACCCAGTACTTC
d_call: NA
clone_size: once
j_call: TRBJ2-5
v_call: TRBV11-2

cdr3_aa: CASSLGLAVNSGELFF
cdr3_nt: TGCGCCAGCAGCCTGGGACTAGCGGTAAATTCCGGGGAGCTGTTTTTT
d_call: TRBD2
clone_size: NA
j_call: TRBJ2-2
v_call: TRBV5-1

cdr3_aa: CASSIIYGHEKLFF
cdr3_nt: TGTGCCAGTAGTATAATCTACGGGCATGAAAAACTGTTTTTT
d_call: NA
clone_size: NA
j_call: TRBJ1-4
v_call: TRBV19

cdr3_aa: CATSDLRGGTDTQYF
cdr3_nt: TGTGCCACCAGTGATTTACGGGGAGGCACAGATACGCAGTATTTT
d_call: NA
clone_size: NA
j_call: TRBJ2-3
v_call: TRBV24-1

cdr3_aa: CASSPSRYNEQFF
cdr3_nt: TGTGCCAGCAGCCCCTCCCGCTACAATGAGCAGTTCTTC
d_call: NA
clone_size: NA
j_call: TRBJ2-1
v_call: TRBV9

cdr3_aa: CASSYPLNQPQHF
cdr3_nt: TGTGCCAGCAGTTACCCTTTGAATCAGCCCCAGCATTTT
d_call: NA
clone_size: NA
j_call: TRBJ1-5
v_call: TRBV6-2/TRBV6-3

cdr3_aa: CASSVEAGAYEQYF
cdr3_nt: TGTGCCAGCAGCGTAGAGGCAGGGGCCTACGAGCAGTACTTC
d_call: NA
clone_size: NA
j_call: TRBJ2-7
v_call: TRBV9

cdr3_aa: CASTLGGAATEAFF
cdr3_nt: TGTGCCAGCACTCTTGGGGGGGCGGCCACTGAAGCTTTCTTT
d_call: NA
clone_size: NA
j_call: TRBJ1-1
v_call: TRBV28

cdr3_aa: CASKDTGDNYGYTF
cdr3_nt: TGTGCCAGCAAGGACACAGGGGACAACTATGGCTACACCTTC
d_call: TRBD1
clone_size: once
j_call: TRBJ1-2
v_call: TRBV27

cdr3_aa: CASRLTGAYEQYF
cdr3_nt: TGTGCCAGCAGGCTGACAGGCGCCTACGAGCAGTACTTC
d_call: NA
clone_size: NA
j_call: TRBJ2-7
v_call: TRBV6-5

cdr3_aa: CASRPSDRVEQFF
cdr3_nt: TGTGCCAGCAGACCATCCGACAGGGTTGAGCAGTTCTTC
d_call: TRBD1
clone_size: NA
j_call: TRBJ2-1
v_call: TRBV12-3/TRBV12-4

cdr3_aa: CASSPGDRDSPLHF
cdr3_nt: TGTGCCAGCAGCCCAGGGGATCGGGATTCACCCCTCCACTTT
d_call: NA
clone_size: NA
j_call: TRBJ1-6
v_call: TRBV11-1

cdr3_aa: CASSLKDEDRGGTEAFF
cdr3_nt: TGTGCCAGCAGCCTCAAAGATGAGGACAGGGGAGGAACTGAAGCTTTCTTT
d_call: TRBD1
clone_size: once
j_call: TRBJ1-1
v_call: TRBV4-2